The source of this TCR beta chain is a study of shared clonotypes between healthy human individuals. Across the study: The donors, a couple of women and a few men, were aged 18 to 49.

Trimming pared 1 base from V and 3 bases from J, leaving 9 bases between. CDR3 size: 14 residues. From germline, CDR1 is SEHNR and CDR2 FQNEAQ (reference sequence). Sequenced by immunoSEQ multiplex PCR; TCRdb stores in-frame clones only, minus some. Of more than 2 million clones listed, approximately 95% were seen once; the top ten hold roughly 0.13%. This chain connects TRBV7-9 to TRBJ1-1, with D possibly matching TRBD1 (5 bases). What was sequenced was naive CD4+ T cells sorted from blood. Regarding subset: CD45RA+ positively selected. This sequence was found in a man between 18 and 35 years old in good health. The CDR3 loop reads CASSLEFRDTEAFF. The DNA for the CDR3 is TGTGCCAGCAGCTTAGAATTCAGGGACACTGAAGCTTTCTTT. The full variable domain, with the rest looked up from reference TRBV7-9 and TRBJ1-1, is DTGVSQNPRHKITKRGQNVTFRCDPISEHNRLYWYRQTLGQGPEFLTYFQNEAQLEKSRLLSDRFSAERPKGSFSTLEIQRTEQGDSAMYLCASSLEFRDTEAFFGQGTRLTVV.